This TCR beta chain was recorded in a study of cytotoxic CD8 clonotypes in ibrutinib-treated CLL (dated by TCRdb to 2020 to 2022). About the full investigation: In this cohort, 15 patients were treatment-naive and fewer than 13 were relapsed/refractory, while some 17 had unmutated IGHV. Patients were still on ibrutinib when every remission and progressive disease sample was collected. Cryopreserved peripheral blood mononuclear cells were obtained prior to treatment, at the time of response, and at either disease progression or sustained remission. Samples averaged approximately 260,000 productive templates and just under 95,000 productive rearrangements. Response samples were obtained after a median of 12 months of treatment, with a range of about 6 to 40 months. Of the 86 people in the trial, about two dozen had longitudinal samples available. Responses were partial in about 25 patients and complete in 2; after median approximately 67 months follow-up, about 14 stayed in remission and 12 progressed.

For TCR beta library preparation, roughly 2.1 micrograms of genomic DNA was extracted from cryopreserved PBMCs. Longitudinal blood samples from CLL patients receiving ibrutinib monotherapy were subjected to high-throughput TCR beta sequencing. The patients were enrolled in a single-center, open-label phase 2 trial of ibrutinib monotherapy. Germline trimming amounts to 2 bases on V and 3 bases on J, with 4 as the count of junction bases outside the gene matches. The germline V gene provides CDR1 SGDLS and CDR2 YYNGEE. Inclusive of the bounding cysteine and phenylalanine, the CDR3 is 14 residues long. Just CDR3 DNA is preserved here, 42 bases in frame from base 1. The study at large found these results: Public clonotypes were rare and either contracted or stayed stable during treatment, and the rise in clonality at ibrutinib response reflected the expansion of private clonotypes. An increase in clonality was observed at ibrutinib response, with clonality remaining stable during sustained remission and falling back toward baseline at progression. Baseline clonality was found to be higher than that of age-matched healthy donors and was strongly correlated with circulating CD8+ T-cell counts. Lymph node repertoires were not examined, and the timing of sampling was not matched between patients in sustained remission and those whose disease progressed.

About this clone itself: Its target antigen remains unknown. Per-base qualities were not stored, and no clone one base away is much larger.

The goal of deep resolution MiSeq sequencing was a depth between 1 in 1 million and 1 in 200,000 T cells, and coverage averaged 10x per clonotype. TCR beta libraries were generated with the immunoSEQ hsTCRB Kit. The original methods were these. Data were analyzed with ImmunoSEQ Data Assistant and ImmunoSEQ Analyzer, with V, D and J genes assigned per IMGT definitions. Clonality, which ranges from 0 to 1, was calculated as one minus the normalized Shannon entropy of productive rearrangement frequencies. Public clonotype analysis was restricted to overrepresented clonotypes comprising at least 0.05% of each patient's repertoire. More than ten age-matched healthy donor repertoires from immuneACCESS were used as controls for clonality. In its TCRdb copy, this immuneACCESS table keeps in-frame sequences only and misses some clones. Where compared with another copy, unresolved V genes explain less than half of these, and the others have no known cause. The D gene and trimming were derived from the DNA, and the V and J assignments and clone size from that table. Within this sample are under 30,000 clones, with around 76% of them counted one time only. Roughly 48% of the sample is in the top ten clones.

This TCR came from a human donor with chronic lymphocytic leukemia. Recombination linked TRBV9 to TRBJ1-1; 7 nucleotides in the junction match TRBD1. The material was PBMCs, obtained after 36 months of ibrutinib treatment. At the DNA level, the sequence is TGTGCCAGCAGCGTTGGGACAGCCTACACTGAAGCTTTCTTT. The translation is CASSVGTAYTEAFF.